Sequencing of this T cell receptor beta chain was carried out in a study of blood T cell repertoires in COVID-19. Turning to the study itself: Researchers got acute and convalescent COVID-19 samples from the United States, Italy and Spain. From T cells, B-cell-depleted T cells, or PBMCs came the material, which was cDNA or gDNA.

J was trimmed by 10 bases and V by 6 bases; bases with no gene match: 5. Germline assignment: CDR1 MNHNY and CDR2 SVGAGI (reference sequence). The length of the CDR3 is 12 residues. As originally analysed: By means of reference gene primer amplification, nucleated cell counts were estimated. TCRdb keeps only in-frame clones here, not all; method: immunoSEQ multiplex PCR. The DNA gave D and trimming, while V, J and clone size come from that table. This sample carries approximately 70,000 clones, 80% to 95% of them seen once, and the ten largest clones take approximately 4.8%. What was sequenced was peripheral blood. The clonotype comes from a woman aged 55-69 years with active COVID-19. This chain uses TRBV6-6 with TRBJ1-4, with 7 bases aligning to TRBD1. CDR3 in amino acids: CASRLDRAKLFF. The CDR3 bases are TGTGCCAGCAGACTCGACAGGGCAAAACTGTTTTTT.